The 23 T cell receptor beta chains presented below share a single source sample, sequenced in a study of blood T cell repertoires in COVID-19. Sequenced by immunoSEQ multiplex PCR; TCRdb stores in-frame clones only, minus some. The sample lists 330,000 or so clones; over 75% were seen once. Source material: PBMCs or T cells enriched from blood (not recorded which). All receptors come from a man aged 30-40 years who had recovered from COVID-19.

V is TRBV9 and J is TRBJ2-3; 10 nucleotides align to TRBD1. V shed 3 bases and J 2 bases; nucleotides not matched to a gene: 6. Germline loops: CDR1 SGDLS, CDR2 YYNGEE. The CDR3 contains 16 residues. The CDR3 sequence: CASSGTGGTLTDTQYF. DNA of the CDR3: TGTGCCAGCAGCGGGACAGGGGGTACCCTCACAGATACGCAGTATTTT. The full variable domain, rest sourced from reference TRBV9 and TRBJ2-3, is DSGVTQTPKHLITATGQRVTLRCSPRSGDLSVYWYQQSLDQGLQFLIQYYNGEERAKGNILERFSAQQFPDLHSELNLSSLELGDSALYFCASSGTGGTLTDTQYFGPGTRLTVL.

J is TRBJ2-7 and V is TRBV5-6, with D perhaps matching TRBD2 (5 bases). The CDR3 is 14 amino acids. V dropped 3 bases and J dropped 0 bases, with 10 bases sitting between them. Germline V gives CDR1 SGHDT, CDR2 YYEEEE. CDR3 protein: CASSSGWHSYEQYF. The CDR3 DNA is TGTGCCAGCAGCTCGGGGTGGCACTCCTACGAGCAGTACTTC.

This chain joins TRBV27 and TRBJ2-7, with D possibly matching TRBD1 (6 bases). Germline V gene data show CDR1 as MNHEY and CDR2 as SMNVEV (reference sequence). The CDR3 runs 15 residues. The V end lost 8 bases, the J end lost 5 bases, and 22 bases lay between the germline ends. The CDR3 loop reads CASRPNLNRVDEQYF. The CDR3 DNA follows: TGTGCCAGCCGACCGAACCTAAACAGGGTCGACGAGCAGTACTTC.

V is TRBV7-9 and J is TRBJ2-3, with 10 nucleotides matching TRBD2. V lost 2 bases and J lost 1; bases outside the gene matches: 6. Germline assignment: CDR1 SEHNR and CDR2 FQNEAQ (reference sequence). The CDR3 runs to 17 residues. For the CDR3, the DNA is TGTGCCAGCAGCTTACTCTCCGGGACTAGCGGCACAGATACGCAGTATTTT. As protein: CASSLLSGTSGTDTQYF.

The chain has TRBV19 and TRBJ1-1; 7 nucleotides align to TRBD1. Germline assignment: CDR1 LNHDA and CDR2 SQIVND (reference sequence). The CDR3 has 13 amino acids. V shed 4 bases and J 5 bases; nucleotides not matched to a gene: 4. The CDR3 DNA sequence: TGTGCCAGTAGTACCGACAGGGAGACTGAAGCTTTCTTT. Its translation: CASSTDRETEAFF.

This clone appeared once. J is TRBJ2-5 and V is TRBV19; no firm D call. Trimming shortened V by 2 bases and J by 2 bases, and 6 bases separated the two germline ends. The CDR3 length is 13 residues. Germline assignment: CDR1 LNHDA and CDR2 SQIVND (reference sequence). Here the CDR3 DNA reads TGTGCCAGTAGTATATTCGGTCAAGAGACCCAGTACTTC. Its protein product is CASSIFGQETQYF.

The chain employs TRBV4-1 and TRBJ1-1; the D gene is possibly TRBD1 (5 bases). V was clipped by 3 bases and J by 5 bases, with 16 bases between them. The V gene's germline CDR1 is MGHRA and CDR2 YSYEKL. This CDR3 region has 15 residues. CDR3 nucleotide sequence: TGCGCCAGCAGCCAGATCGTAGGGGTAGGAACTGAAGCTTTCTTT. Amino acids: CASSQIVGVGTEAFF.

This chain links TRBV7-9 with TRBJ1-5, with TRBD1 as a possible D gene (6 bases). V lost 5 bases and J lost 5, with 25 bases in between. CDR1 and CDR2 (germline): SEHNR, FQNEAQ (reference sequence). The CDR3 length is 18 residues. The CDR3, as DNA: TGTGCCAGCAGCCCCCAGGGGAAGGGGGTAGAGTTGCATCAGCCCCAGCATTTT. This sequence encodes CASSPQGKGVELHQPQHF.

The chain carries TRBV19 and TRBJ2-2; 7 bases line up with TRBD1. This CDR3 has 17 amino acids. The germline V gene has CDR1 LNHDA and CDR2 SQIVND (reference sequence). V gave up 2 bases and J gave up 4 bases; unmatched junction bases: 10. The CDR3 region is CASSIRTGTVLTGELFF. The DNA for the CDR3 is TGTGCCAGTAGTATACGAACCGGGACAGTCCTCACCGGGGAGCTGTTTTTT.

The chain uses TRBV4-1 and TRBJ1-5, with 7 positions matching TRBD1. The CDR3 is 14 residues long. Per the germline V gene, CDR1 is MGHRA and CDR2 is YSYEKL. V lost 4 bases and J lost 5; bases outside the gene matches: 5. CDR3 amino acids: CASSLPGGDQPQHF. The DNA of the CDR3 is TGCGCCAGCAGCCTCCCAGGGGGAGATCAGCCCCAGCATTTT.

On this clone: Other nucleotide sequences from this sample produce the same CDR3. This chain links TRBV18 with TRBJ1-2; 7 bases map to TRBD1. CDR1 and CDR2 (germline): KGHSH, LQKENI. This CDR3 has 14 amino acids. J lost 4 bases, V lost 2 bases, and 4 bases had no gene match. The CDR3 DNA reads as TGTGCCAGCTCACCATCCGGGACAGCCTATGGCTACACCTTC. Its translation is CASSPSGTAYGYTF.

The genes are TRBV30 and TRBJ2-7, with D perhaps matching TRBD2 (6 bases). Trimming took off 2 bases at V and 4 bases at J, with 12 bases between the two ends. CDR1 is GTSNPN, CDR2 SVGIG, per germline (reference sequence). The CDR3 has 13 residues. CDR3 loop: CAWSRTEGYEQYF. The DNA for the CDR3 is TGTGCCTGGAGTCGGACGGAGGGGTACGAGCAGTACTTC. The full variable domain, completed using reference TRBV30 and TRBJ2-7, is SQTIHQWPATLVQPVGSPLSLECTVEGTSNPNLYWYRQAAGRGLQLLFYSVGIGQISSEVPQNLSASRPQDRQFILSSKKLLLSDSGFYLCAWSRTEGYEQYFGPGTRLTVT.

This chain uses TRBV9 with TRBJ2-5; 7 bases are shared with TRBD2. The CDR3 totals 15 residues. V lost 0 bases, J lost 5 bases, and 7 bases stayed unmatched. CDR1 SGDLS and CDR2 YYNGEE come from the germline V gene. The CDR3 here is CASSVASVGGETQYF. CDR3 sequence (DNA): TGTGCCAGCAGCGTAGCTTCTGTGGGAGGGGAGACCCAGTACTTC.

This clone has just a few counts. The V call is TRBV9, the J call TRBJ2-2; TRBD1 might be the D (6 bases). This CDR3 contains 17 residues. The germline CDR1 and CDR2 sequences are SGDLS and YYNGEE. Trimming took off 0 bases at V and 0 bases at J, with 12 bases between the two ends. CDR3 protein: CASSVDMGHANTGELFF. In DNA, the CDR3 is TGTGCCAGCAGCGTAGACATGGGACACGCGAACACCGGGGAGCTGTTTTTT.

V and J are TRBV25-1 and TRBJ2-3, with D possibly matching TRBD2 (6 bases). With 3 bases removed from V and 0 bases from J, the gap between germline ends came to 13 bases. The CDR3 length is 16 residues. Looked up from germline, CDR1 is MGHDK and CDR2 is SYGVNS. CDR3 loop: CASSEVWGVSTDTQYF. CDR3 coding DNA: TGTGCCAGCAGTGAGGTATGGGGGGTGAGCACAGATACGCAGTATTTT. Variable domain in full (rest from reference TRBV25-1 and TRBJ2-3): EADIYQTPRYLVIGTGKKITLECSQTMGHDKMYWYQQDPGMELHLIHYSYGVNSTEKGDLSSESTVSRIRTEHFPLTLESARPSHTSQYLCASSEVWGVSTDTQYFGPGTRLTVL.

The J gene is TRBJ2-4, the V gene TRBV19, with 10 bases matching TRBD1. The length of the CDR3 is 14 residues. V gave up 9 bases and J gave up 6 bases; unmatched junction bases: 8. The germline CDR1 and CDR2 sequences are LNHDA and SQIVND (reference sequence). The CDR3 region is CASDKGQGRNIQYF. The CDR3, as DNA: TGTGCCAGCGACAAGGGACAGGGGAGAAACATTCAGTACTTC.

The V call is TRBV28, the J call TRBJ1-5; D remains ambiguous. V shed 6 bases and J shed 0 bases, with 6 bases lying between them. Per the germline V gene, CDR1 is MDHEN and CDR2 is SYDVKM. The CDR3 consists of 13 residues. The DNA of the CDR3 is TGTGCCAGCAGCCTTAATAGCAATCAGCCCCAGCATTTT. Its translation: CASSLNSNQPQHF. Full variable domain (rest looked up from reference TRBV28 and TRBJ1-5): DVKVTQSSRYLVKRTGEKVFLECVQDMDHENMFWYRQDPGLGLRLIYFSYDVKMKEKGDIPEGYSVSREKKERFSLILESASTNQTSMYLCASSLNSNQPQHFGDGTRLSIL.

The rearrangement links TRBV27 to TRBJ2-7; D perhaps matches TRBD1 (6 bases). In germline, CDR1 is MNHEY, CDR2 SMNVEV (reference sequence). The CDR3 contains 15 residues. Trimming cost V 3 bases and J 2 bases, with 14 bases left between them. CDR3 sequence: CASSLGAELTYEQYF. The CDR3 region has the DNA TGTGCCAGCAGTTTGGGGGCCGAACTCACCTACGAGCAGTACTTC.

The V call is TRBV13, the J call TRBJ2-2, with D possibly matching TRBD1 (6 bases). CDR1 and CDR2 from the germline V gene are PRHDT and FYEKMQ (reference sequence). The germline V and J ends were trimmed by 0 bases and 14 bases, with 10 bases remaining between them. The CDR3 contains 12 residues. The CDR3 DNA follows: TGTGCCAGCAGCTTAGGCAGGGGTTACCTGTTTTTT. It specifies CASSLGRGYLFF.

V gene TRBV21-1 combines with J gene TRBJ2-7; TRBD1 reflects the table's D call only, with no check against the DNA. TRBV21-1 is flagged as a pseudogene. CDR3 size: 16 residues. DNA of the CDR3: TGTGCCAGCAGCAAAGGAAACGTACAGGGGGCGTACGAGCAGTACTTC. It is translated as CASSKGNVQGAYEQYF.

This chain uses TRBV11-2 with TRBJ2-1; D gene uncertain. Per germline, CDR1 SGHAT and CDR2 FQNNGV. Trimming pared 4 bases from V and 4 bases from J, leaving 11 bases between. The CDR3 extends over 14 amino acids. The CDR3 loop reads CASSSRHSYNEQFF. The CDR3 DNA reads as TGTGCCAGCAGCTCCAGACACAGTTACAATGAGCAGTTCTTC.

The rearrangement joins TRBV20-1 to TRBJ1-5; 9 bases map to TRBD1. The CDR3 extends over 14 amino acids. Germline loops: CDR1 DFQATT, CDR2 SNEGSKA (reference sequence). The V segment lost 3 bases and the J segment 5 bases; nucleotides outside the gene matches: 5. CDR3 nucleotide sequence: TGCAGTGCTAGTGCGGGACAGGGTTATCAGCCCCAGCATTTT. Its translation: CSASAGQGYQPQHF.

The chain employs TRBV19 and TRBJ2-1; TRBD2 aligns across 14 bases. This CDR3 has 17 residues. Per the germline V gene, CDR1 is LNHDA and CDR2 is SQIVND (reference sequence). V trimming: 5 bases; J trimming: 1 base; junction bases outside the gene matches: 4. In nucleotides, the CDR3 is TGTGCCAGTAGTGGGACTAGCGGGGGTACTTCCTACAATGAGCAGTTCTTC. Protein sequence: CASSGTSGGTSYNEQFF.